One and the same sample provided the 15 T cell receptor beta chains below, sequenced in a study of blood T cell repertoires in COVID-19. Here immunoSEQ multiplex PCR was the method, and the copy in TCRdb shows in-frame clones only, minus some. The table has 80,000 to 100,000 clones, approximately 86% seen once; the top ten hold approximately 10%. Sequenced sample: peripheral blood. The receptors originated from a man aged 65 to 79 with active or convalescent COVID-19.

The J gene is TRBJ2-5, the V gene TRBV5-1; a weak D match, TRBD1 (6 bases). Germline V gene lookup returns CDR1 SGHRS and CDR2 YFSETQ. The germline V and J ends were trimmed by 1 base and 2 bases, with 15 bases remaining between them. The CDR3 has 16 amino acids. The CDR3 here is CASSLPIDRRQETQYF. CDR3 nucleotide sequence: TGCGCCAGCAGCTTGCCGATTGACAGGAGACAAGAGACCCAGTACTTC.

The gene calls are TRBV7-8 and TRBJ1-2; D might be TRBD1 (6 bases). The germline V gene encodes CDR1 SGHVS and CDR2 FQNEAQ. The CDR3 consists of 14 residues. V shed 2 bases and J shed 8 bases, with 15 bases lying between them. CDR3 in DNA: TGTGCCAGCAGCTTACAAACAGGGCCGAGCGGCTACACCTTC. Its translation is CASSLQTGPSGYTF.

This clone has a handful of counts. Here the CDR3 DNA reads TGTGCCAGCCTCCGGGTAGCGGTAAGCAACGAGCAGTACTTC. This encodes CASLRVAVSNEQYF. The rearrangement uses TRBV2 and TRBJ2-7; perhaps TRBD2 as D (6 bases). Deletions cut 8 bases from V and 5 bases from J, with 19 bases between. This CDR3 is built from 14 residues. The germline gives CDR1 SNHLY, CDR2 FYNNEI.

The rearrangement uses TRBV3-1 (or the pseudogene TRBV3-2) and TRBJ2-5; 11 bases agree with TRBD2. This CDR3 contains 18 residues. Germline lookup yields CDR1 LGHDT and CDR2 YNNKEL (reference sequence). Trimming removed 4 bases from V and 9 bases from J; junction bases left unmatched: 19. CDR3 in amino acids: CASSPLGTSGILKRPQYF. CDR3 DNA: TGTGCCAGCAGCCCTTTGGGGACTAGCGGAATTCTTAAGAGACCCCAGTACTTC.

A word on this clone: This sample also contains other DNA sequences that code for the same CDR3. The rearrangement uses TRBV12-3 or TRBV12-4 and TRBJ2-5; D unclear. V shed 3 bases and J shed 5 bases, with 4 bases lying between them. CDR3 length equals 11 residues. CDR3: CASSLRETQYF. The CDR3 DNA sequence: TGTGCCAGCAGTTTGAGGGAGACCCAGTACTTC.

This chain joins TRBV27 and TRBJ1-5; no reliable D call. Deletions cut 2 bases from V and 2 bases from J, with 4 bases between. The CDR3 length is 13 residues. CDR1 and CDR2 (germline): MNHEY, SMNVEV (reference sequence). For the CDR3, the DNA is TGTGCCAGCAGTTTAGGGCGCAATCAGCCCCAGCATTTT. Its protein product is CASSLGRNQPQHF.

The rearrangement joins TRBV5-6 to TRBJ1-1; D is perhaps TRBD1 (6 bases). Germline CDR1 SGHDT, CDR2 YYEEEE. This CDR3 has 14 amino acids. V was clipped by 1 base and J by 3 bases, with 10 bases between them. The CDR3 spells CASSLLAGDTEAFF. The DNA for the CDR3 is TGTGCCAGCAGCTTGCTTGCAGGGGACACTGAAGCTTTCTTT. Filled out from reference TRBV5-6 and TRBJ1-1, the complete variable domain reads DAGVTQSPTHLIKTRGQQVTLRCSPKSGHDTVSWYQQALGQGPQFIFQYYEEEERQRGNFPDRFSGHQFPNYSSELNVNALLLGDSALYLCASSLLAGDTEAFFGQGTRLTVV.

In DNA form, the CDR3 reads TGCAGCGTTCGGACGGCGGGGACCGGGGAGCTGTTTTTT. Translated, it gives CSVRTAGTGELFF. The chain is built from TRBV29-1 and TRBJ2-2; a weak D match, TRBD2 (6 bases). V lost 5 bases and J lost 5, with 12 bases in between. The length of the CDR3 is 13 residues. Per the germline V gene, CDR1 is SQVTM and CDR2 is ANQGSEA.

The rearrangement links TRBV5-6 to TRBJ2-5; unclear D gene. Germline V lookup: CDR1 SGHDT, CDR2 YYEEEE. The CDR3 consists of 14 residues. The V end was cut by 4 bases, the J end by 2 bases, with 12 bases between. CDR3 protein: CASSRRKTQETQYF. CDR3 sequence (DNA): TGTGCCAGCAGCCGACGGAAGACACAAGAGACCCAGTACTTC. Variable domain in full (rest from reference TRBV5-6 and TRBJ2-5): DAGVTQSPTHLIKTRGQQVTLRCSPKSGHDTVSWYQQALGQGPQFIFQYYEEEERQRGNFPDRFSGHQFPNYSSELNVNALLLGDSALYLCASSRRKTQETQYFGPGTRLLVL.

This clone was observed a few times. The chain uses TRBV11-3 and TRBJ2-3; 9 bases agree with TRBD2. The CDR3 is made up of 14 amino acids. J was trimmed by 4 bases and V by 5 bases; bases with no gene match: 4. The V gene's germline CDR1 is SGHNT and CDR2 YENEEA. The CDR3 nucleotides are TGTGCCAGCAGCGTGACTAGCGGCGCAGATACGCAGTATTTT. The encoded protein is CASSVTSGADTQYF.

This rearrangement joins TRBV7-2 to TRBJ2-4; 9 bases match TRBD1. V lost 4 bases to trimming and J lost 7 bases; unmatched junction nucleotides: 5. Germline V gene lookup returns CDR1 SGHTA and CDR2 FQGNSA. The length of the CDR3 is 14 residues. This CDR3 reads CASSSGQGSNIQYF. The CDR3 bases are TGTGCCAGCAGCTCCGGACAGGGGAGTAACATTCAGTACTTC.

The chain is built from TRBV7-9 and TRBJ1-2; 8 nucleotides agree with TRBD1. CDR1 is SEHNR, CDR2 FQNEAQ, per germline (reference sequence). This CDR3 spans 17 amino acids. Trimming removed 6 bases from V and 7 bases from J; junction bases left unmatched: 19. CDR3 sequence (DNA): TGTGCCAGCAGATCGCAGGGCACCCTAGGACAGGGCGTTGGCTACACCTTC. Encoded protein: CASRSQGTLGQGVGYTF.

This clone is a singleton in its sample. V gene TRBV5-6 combines with J gene TRBJ1-1; 8 nucleotides align to TRBD1. Germline V gene lookup returns CDR1 SGHDT and CDR2 YYEEEE. The CDR3 has 17 amino acids. J lost 1 base, V lost 4 bases, and 12 bases had no gene match. The chain's CDR3 is CASSRGPDRVWNTEAFF. In nucleotides, the CDR3 is TGTGCCAGCAGCCGGGGACCGGACAGGGTGTGGAACACTGAAGCTTTCTTT.

V and J are TRBV12-5 and TRBJ2-5, with TRBD1 identical over 9 bases. V lost 4 bases and J lost 5; bases outside the gene matches: 17. Germline V gives CDR1 LGHNT, CDR2 FRNRAP. The CDR3 runs to 18 residues. CDR3 DNA sequence: TGTGCTAGTGGTTGGGTCCCCCCTCAGGACAGGGGTACGGAGACCCAGTACTTC. Protein sequence: CASGWVPPQDRGTETQYF.

This chain uses TRBV11-2 with TRBJ2-2; D call uncertain. From germline, CDR1 is SGHAT and CDR2 FQNNGV. The V end was cut by 0 bases, the J end by 1 base, with 6 bases between. The CDR3 covers 15 residues. CDR3 loop: CASSLDLRNTGELFF. In DNA, the CDR3 is TGTGCCAGCAGCTTAGATCTACGGAACACCGGGGAGCTGTTTTTT.